What follows are 28 T cell receptor beta chains derived from one specimen sequenced in a study of blood T cell repertoires in COVID-19. Repertoires were generated with immunoSEQ multiplex PCR, while TCRdb's copy carries only in-frame clones and drops some. The repertoire holds hundreds of thousands of clones, with around four fifths as singletons. The sequencing input was peripheral blood. The receptor set was obtained from a woman aged 70-85 years with acute or convalescent COVID-19.

The chain is built from TRBV28 and TRBJ2-6; possible D gene TRBD1, 5 bases. This CDR3 has 19 amino acids. Germline-derived CDR1 and CDR2 are MDHEN and SYDVKM. Trimming left V 5 bases short and J 0 bases short, with 20 bases between. This CDR3 reads CASSRGQTLFSSGANVLTF. The CDR3 DNA reads TGTGCCAGCAGTAGGGGCCAGACGCTATTTTCCTCTGGGGCCAACGTCCTGACTTTC.

The chain uses TRBV11-3 and TRBJ2-3, with 11 bases fitting TRBD2. Unmatched junction bases numbered 0, after V lost 0 bases and J lost 1 base. The CDR3 has 16 residues. The germline CDR1 and CDR2 sequences are SGHNT and YENEEA. The CDR3 region has the DNA TGTGCCAGCAGCTTAGAGACTAGCGGGGGCACAGATACGCAGTATTTT. It is translated as CASSLETSGGTDTQYF.

The chain links TRBV30 to TRBJ1-1; D is undetermined. The CDR3 loop spans 14 amino acids. With 0 bases removed from V and 0 bases from J, the gap between germline ends came to 8 bases. The V gene's germline CDR1 is GTSNPN and CDR2 SVGIG (reference sequence). The CDR3: CAWSVTGLNTEAFF. The CDR3 DNA reads TGTGCCTGGAGTGTAACGGGTTTGAACACTGAAGCTTTCTTT.

V gene TRBV7-9 combines with J gene TRBJ2-1; no definite D call. CDR1 SEHNR and CDR2 FQNEAQ come from the germline V gene (reference sequence). Trimming took off 4 bases at V and 5 bases at J, with 6 bases between the two ends. The CDR3 consists of 12 residues. The CDR3 bases are TGTGCCAGCAGCTCTCTTAACAATGAGCAGTTCTTC. It codes for CASSSLNNEQFF. Variable domain in full (rest from reference TRBV7-9 and TRBJ2-1): DTGVSQNPRHKITKRGQNVTFRCDPISEHNRLYWYRQTLGQGPEFLTYFQNEAQLEKSRLLSDRFSAERPKGSFSTLEIQRTEQGDSAMYLCASSSLNNEQFFGPGTRLTVL.

The chain carries TRBV15 and TRBJ1-5; 11 bases line up with TRBD1. J lost 6 bases, V lost 0 bases, and 4 bases had no gene match. The germline V gene encodes CDR1 LNHNV and CDR2 YYDKDF (reference sequence). The CDR3 has 16 residues. The CDR3 sequence is CATSRDLGQGGQPQHF. For the CDR3, the DNA is TGTGCCACCAGCAGAGATCTGGGACAGGGGGGTCAGCCCCAGCATTTT.

This clone appeared once. V usage is TRBV21-1 and J usage is TRBJ1-2; the table assigns TRBD1, which was not confirmed against the DNA. TRBV21-1 is listed as a pseudogene. There are 16 residues in the CDR3. The CDR3 nucleotides are TGTGCCAGCAGCAAAGAAGGGGGCAGACAGGGCTATGGCTACACCTTC. It is translated as CASSKEGGRQGYGYTF.

The chain uses TRBV19 and TRBJ2-2; perhaps TRBD1 as D (6 bases). In germline, CDR1 is LNHDA, CDR2 SQIVND (reference sequence). The CDR3 has 14 amino acids. The V end was cut by 4 bases, the J end by 6 bases, with 12 bases between. CDR3 sequence (DNA): TGTGCCAGTAGTACGAAGACAGGCCCCGGGGAGCTGTTTTTT. Encoded protein: CASSTKTGPGELFF.

V and J are TRBV7-2 and TRBJ1-1; D may be TRBD1 (6 bases). The germline V gene has CDR1 SGHTA and CDR2 FQGNSA. This CDR3 comprises 14 residues. The germline V and J ends were trimmed by 3 bases and 5 bases, with 13 bases remaining between them. The CDR3 DNA is TGTGCCAGCAGCTTCAACAGGGTCGGGACTGAAGCTTTCTTT. Encoded protein: CASSFNRVGTEAFF.

This clone was found once. The chain has TRBV19 and TRBJ2-2, with 11 nucleotides matching TRBD2. The CDR3 runs to 19 residues. With 6 bases clipped from V and 5 bases from J, the junction kept 17 bases outside the gene matches. The germline gives CDR1 LNHDA, CDR2 SQIVND (reference sequence). The CDR3 sequence: CASRGGTSGYLIHTGELFF. CDR3 bases: TGTGCCAGTAGAGGCGGGACTAGCGGCTACTTGATTCATACCGGGGAGCTGTTTTTT.

The V gene is TRBV10-1, the J gene TRBJ1-1, with D maybe TRBD1 (5 bases). Germline CDR1 WNHNN, CDR2 SYGVQD (reference sequence). The CDR3 has 12 amino acids. Deletions cut 8 bases from V and 10 bases from J, with 17 bases between. The chain's CDR3 is CASLWDYPGAFF. For the CDR3, the DNA is TGCGCCAGCCTATGGGACTACCCAGGAGCTTTCTTT.

This rearrangement joins TRBV7-6 to TRBJ2-2, with TRBD1 identical over 10 bases. This CDR3 has 16 amino acids. After removal of 8 bases from V and 2 bases from J, the junction contained 8 bases not matched to a gene. Germline V lookup: CDR1 SGHVS, CDR2 FNYEAQ. The chain's CDR3 is CASLAGTGENTGELFF. CDR3 sequence (DNA): TGTGCCAGCCTGGCCGGGACAGGGGAAAACACCGGGGAGCTGTTTTTT. Full variable domain (rest looked up from reference TRBV7-6 and TRBJ2-2): GAGVSQSPRYKVTKRGQDVALRCDPISGHVSLYWYRQALGQGPEFLTYFNYEAQQDKSGLPNDRFSAERPEGSISTLTIQRTEQRDSAMYRCASLAGTGENTGELFFGEGSRLTVL.

The chain links TRBV5-1 to TRBJ2-7; TRBD1 might be the D (6 bases). The CDR3 covers 14 residues. V was pared by 2 bases and J by 0 bases, with 9 bases between. Germline V gene sequence: CDR1 SGHRS, CDR2 YFSETQ. The CDR3 coding sequence is TGCGCCAGCAGCTTCCGGGACACCTCCTACGAGCAGTACTTC. Translation: CASSFRDTSYEQYF.

The chain carries TRBV30 and TRBJ1-3, with TRBD1 identical over 8 bases. Germline-derived CDR1 and CDR2 are GTSNPN and SVGIG (reference sequence). Trimming took 1 base from V and 9 from J; bases not matched to a gene: 2. This CDR3 has 12 amino acids. The CDR3 loop is CAWSGQGFTIYF. In DNA form, the CDR3 reads TGTGCCTGGAGTGGACAGGGGTTCACCATATATTTT.

This chain connects TRBV5-1 to TRBJ2-2; 7 bases line up with TRBD1. CDR3 length: 15 amino acids. J was trimmed by 4 bases and V by 1 base; bases with no gene match: 4. The germline gives CDR1 SGHRS, CDR2 YFSETQ. The CDR3: CASSLTGAPTGELFF. CDR3 DNA sequence: TGCGCCAGCAGCTTGACAGGGGCACCCACCGGGGAGCTGTTTTTT.

The chain carries TRBV28 and TRBJ1-4; 8 nucleotides line up with TRBD1. With 6 bases clipped from V and 6 bases from J, the junction kept 6 bases outside the gene matches. The germline gives CDR1 MDHEN, CDR2 SYDVKM. The CDR3 is 14 amino acids. CDR3 DNA: TGTGCCAGCAGCGCGCAGGGGGCGGATGAAAAACTGTTTTTT. This encodes CASSAQGADEKLFF.

The chain links TRBV27 to TRBJ1-5; maybe TRBD1 (6 bases). Germline V gene data show CDR1 as MNHEY and CDR2 as SMNVEV (reference sequence). The CDR3 consists of 16 residues. Trimming pared 3 bases from V and 4 bases from J, leaving 16 bases between. The CDR3 protein is CASSLLGQKLNQPQHF. The CDR3 DNA reads TGTGCCAGCAGTTTGCTCGGACAGAAACTTAATCAGCCCCAGCATTTT.

The J gene is TRBJ1-6, the V gene TRBV5-1; the match to TRBD1 covers 7 bases. Germline lookup yields CDR1 SGHRS and CDR2 YFSETQ. V lost 4 bases and J lost 10; bases outside the gene matches: 8. The CDR3 has 14 amino acids. CDR3 nucleotide sequence: TGCGCCAGCAGCACCGGGGACAGAATGTCACCCCTCCACTTT. It is translated as CASSTGDRMSPLHF.

This chain links TRBV9 with TRBJ1-4, with TRBD1 identical over 10 bases. Unmatched junction bases numbered 10, after V lost 4 bases and J lost 1 base. Germline V CDR1 and CDR2: SGDLS, YYNGEE. This CDR3 is 18 amino acids long. This CDR3 is CASSSPTGGRGTNEKLFF. In nucleotides, the CDR3 is TGTGCCAGCAGCTCGCCGACAGGGGGCAGGGGAACTAATGAAAAACTGTTTTTT.

V usage is TRBV7-8 and J usage is TRBJ2-2; the match to TRBD1 covers 8 bases. CDR3 length equals 16 residues. The V gene end was trimmed by 5 bases and the J gene end by 3 bases; junction bases not matched to a gene: 8. Germline-derived CDR1 and CDR2 are SGHVS and FQNEAQ. CDR3 DNA sequence: TGTGCCAGCAGCCAAAGACAGGGGTGGGACACCGGGGAGCTGTTTTTT. Translating it yields CASSQRQGWDTGELFF.

This clone showed up just once. The chain couples TRBV11-3 to TRBJ2-3; D perhaps matches TRBD1 (6 bases). The V end lost 2 bases, the J end lost 3 bases, and 12 bases lay between the germline ends. CDR1 SGHNT and CDR2 YENEEA come from the germline V gene. This CDR3 comprises 15 residues. The DNA of the CDR3 is TGTGCCAGCAGCTTACCAGGGGCGATGACAGATACGCAGTATTTT. Amino acid sequence: CASSLPGAMTDTQYF.

The chain carries TRBV6-2 or TRBV6-3 and TRBJ1-1; D gene unclear. From germline, CDR1 is MNHEY and CDR2 SVGEGT. The CDR3 runs 12 residues. The V end was cut by 2 bases, the J end by 3 bases, with 4 bases between. CDR3 DNA: TGTGCCAGCAGTTACGACTACACTGAAGCTTTCTTT. This gives the protein CASSYDYTEAFF.

The chain recombines TRBV7-2 with TRBJ2-5; possible D gene TRBD1, 5 bases. Germline lookup yields CDR1 SGHTA and CDR2 FQGNSA. CDR3 length equals 13 residues. With 1 base removed from V and 5 bases from J, the gap between germline ends came to 8 bases. The CDR3, as DNA: TGTGCCAGCAGCTTAGAGGGGTGGGAGACCCAGTACTTC. This translates into CASSLEGWETQYF.

The genes are TRBV11-2 and TRBJ2-7; TRBD1 is a possible D gene (5 bases). Germline V gene lookup returns CDR1 SGHAT and CDR2 FQNNGV. The CDR3 loop spans 14 amino acids. The ends were cut back, 2 bases at V and 6 bases at J, with 14 bases in the middle. This CDR3 is CASSLNAGNSEQYF. CDR3 DNA sequence: TGTGCCAGCAGCTTAAATGCAGGGAACAGCGAGCAGTACTTC.

The chain recombines TRBV7-2 with TRBJ1-4; 8 nucleotides line up with TRBD1. The length of the CDR3 is 15 residues. In germline, CDR1 is SGHTA, CDR2 FQGNSA. V shed 5 bases and J 3 bases; nucleotides not matched to a gene: 5. The CDR3 DNA reads as TGTGCCAGCAGCCCGTCAGGGGGCCCTAATGAAAAACTGTTTTTT. As protein: CASSPSGGPNEKLFF.

The chain joins TRBV15 to TRBJ1-4, with TRBD1 identical over 7 bases. The trim removed 3 bases at V and 7 bases at J, leaving 8 bases unmatched. CDR1 and CDR2 from the germline V gene are LNHNV and YYDKDF (reference sequence). The CDR3 loop spans 15 amino acids. CDR3 sequence reads: CATSRKGGFGEKLFF. CDR3 nucleotides: TGTGCCACCAGCAGGAAAGGGGGCTTCGGTGAAAAACTGTTTTTT.

The chain has TRBV20-1 and TRBJ2-7, with D perhaps TRBD1 (5 bases). V gave up 7 bases and J gave up 1 base, with 8 bases separating them. The CDR3 has 11 residues. Germline CDR1 is DFQATT and CDR2 is SNEGSKA (reference sequence). In DNA form, the CDR3 reads TGCAGTGGTGCAGGGTCCTACGAGCAGTACTTC. It specifies CSGAGSYEQYF.

This chain uses TRBV12-5 with TRBJ1-1; no definite D call. The V end lost 2 bases, the J end lost 0 bases, and 10 bases lay between the germline ends. The CDR3 covers 15 residues. CDR1 LGHNT and CDR2 FRNRAP come from the germline V gene. CDR3 DNA: TGTGCTAGTGGTTTGTCGGCGGGGATGAACACTGAAGCTTTCTTT. This translates into CASGLSAGMNTEAFF.

This clone was counted at least ten times. The gene calls are TRBV5-6 and TRBJ2-7, with 7 bases matching TRBD1. This CDR3 is 14 amino acids long. V dropped 2 bases and J dropped 4; count of bases not matched to a gene: 6. Germline lookup yields CDR1 SGHDT and CDR2 YYEEEE. The CDR3 sequence: CASSFPGQSYEQYF. The CDR3 coding sequence is TGTGCCAGCAGCTTTCCGGGACAGTCTTACGAGCAGTACTTC.